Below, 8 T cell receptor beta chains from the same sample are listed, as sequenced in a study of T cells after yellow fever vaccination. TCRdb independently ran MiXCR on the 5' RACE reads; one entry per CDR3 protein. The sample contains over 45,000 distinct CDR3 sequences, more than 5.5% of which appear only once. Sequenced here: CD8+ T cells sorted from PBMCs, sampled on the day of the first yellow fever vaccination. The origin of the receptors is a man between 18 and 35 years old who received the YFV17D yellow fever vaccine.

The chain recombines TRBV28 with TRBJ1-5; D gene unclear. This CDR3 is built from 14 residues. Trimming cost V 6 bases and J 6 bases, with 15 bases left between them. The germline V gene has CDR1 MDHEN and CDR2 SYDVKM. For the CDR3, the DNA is TGTGCCAGCAGACCCGACGGCCTAAGTCAGCCCCAGCATTTT. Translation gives CASRPDGLSQPQHF.

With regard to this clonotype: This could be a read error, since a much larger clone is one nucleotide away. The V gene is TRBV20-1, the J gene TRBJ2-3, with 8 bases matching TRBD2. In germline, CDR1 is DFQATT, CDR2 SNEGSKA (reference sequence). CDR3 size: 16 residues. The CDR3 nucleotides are TGCTGTGCTAGTTTGGGGCGGGGGGCCAGCACAGATACGCAGTATTTT. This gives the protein CCASLGRGASTDTQYF.

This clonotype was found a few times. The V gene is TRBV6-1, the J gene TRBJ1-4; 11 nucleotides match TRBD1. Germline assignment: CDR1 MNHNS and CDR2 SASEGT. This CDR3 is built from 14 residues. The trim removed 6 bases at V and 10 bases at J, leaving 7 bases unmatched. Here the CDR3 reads CASSRDRGVAKLFF. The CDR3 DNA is TGTGCCAGCAGCCGGGACAGGGGGGTGGCAAAACTGTTTTTT.

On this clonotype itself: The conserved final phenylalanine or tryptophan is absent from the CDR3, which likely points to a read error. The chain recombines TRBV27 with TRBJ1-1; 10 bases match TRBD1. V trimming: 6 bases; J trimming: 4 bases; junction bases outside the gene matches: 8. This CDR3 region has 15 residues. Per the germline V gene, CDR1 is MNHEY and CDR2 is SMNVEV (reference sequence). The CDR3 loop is CASRSPGTGVTEAFL. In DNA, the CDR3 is TGTGCCAGCAGGTCCCCCGGGACAGGGGTCACTGAAGCTTTCCTT.

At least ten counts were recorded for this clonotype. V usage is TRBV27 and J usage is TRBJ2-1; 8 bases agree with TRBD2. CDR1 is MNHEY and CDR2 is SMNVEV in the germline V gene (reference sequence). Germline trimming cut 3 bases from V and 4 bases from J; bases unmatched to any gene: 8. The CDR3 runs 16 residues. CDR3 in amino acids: CASSFLAGGEYNEQFF. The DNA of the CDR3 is TGTGCCAGCAGTTTCCTCGCGGGGGGTGAATACAATGAGCAGTTCTTC.

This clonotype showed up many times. Written as DNA, the CDR3 is TGTGCCAGCAGTTTAGGACAGGCAGGGACAGTTCAGCCCCAGCATTTT. Protein: CASSLGQAGTVQPQHF. The chain joins TRBV12-3 or TRBV12-4 to TRBJ1-5; TRBD1 aligns across 7 bases. There are 16 residues in the CDR3. V lost 1 base, J lost 6 bases, and 9 bases stayed unmatched.

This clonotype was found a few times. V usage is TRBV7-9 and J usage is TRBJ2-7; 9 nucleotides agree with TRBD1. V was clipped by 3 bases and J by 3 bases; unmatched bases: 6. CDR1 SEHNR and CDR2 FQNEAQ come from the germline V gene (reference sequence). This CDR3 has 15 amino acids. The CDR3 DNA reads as TGTGCCAGCAGCTTGCCCGGGACAGGGAACTACGAGCAGTACTTC. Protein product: CASSLPGTGNYEQYF.

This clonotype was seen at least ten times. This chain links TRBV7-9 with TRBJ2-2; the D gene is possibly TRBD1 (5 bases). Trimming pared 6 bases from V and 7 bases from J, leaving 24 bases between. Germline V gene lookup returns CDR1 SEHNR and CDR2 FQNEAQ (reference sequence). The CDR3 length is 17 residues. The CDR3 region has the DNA TGTGCCAGCAGTGCCCCAGGGCAGAAGCTGGGCAGCGGGGAGCTGTTTTTT. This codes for CASSAPGQKLGSGELFF.